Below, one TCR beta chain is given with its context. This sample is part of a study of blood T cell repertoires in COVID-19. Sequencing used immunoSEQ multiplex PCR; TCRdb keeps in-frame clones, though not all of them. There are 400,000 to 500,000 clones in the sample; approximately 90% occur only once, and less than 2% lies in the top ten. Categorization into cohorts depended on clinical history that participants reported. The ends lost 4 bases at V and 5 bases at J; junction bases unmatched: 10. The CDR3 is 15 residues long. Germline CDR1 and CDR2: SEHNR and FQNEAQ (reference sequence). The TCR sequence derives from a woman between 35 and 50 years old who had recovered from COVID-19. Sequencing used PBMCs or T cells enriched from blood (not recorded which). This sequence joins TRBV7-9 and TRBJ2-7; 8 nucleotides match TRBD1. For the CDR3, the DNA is TGTGCCAGCAGCTCGACCCTGACAGGGGTCAACGAGCAGTACTTC. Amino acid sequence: CASSSTLTGVNEQYF.